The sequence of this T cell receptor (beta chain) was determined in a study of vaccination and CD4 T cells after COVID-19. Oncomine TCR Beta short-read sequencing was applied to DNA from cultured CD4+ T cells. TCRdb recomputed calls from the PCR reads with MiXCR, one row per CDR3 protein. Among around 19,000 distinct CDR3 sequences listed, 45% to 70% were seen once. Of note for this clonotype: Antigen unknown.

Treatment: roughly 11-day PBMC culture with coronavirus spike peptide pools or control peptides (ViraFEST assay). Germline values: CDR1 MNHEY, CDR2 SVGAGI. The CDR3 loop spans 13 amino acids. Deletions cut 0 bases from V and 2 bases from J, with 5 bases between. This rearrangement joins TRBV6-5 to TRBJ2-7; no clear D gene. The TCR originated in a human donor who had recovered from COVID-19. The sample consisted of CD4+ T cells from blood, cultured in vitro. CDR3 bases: TGTGCCAGCAGTTACTCCTATACCTACGAGCAGTACTTC. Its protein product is CASSYSYTYEQYF.